The following is a T cell receptor (beta chain) sequence with its context. What it binds is unknown. J was trimmed by 7 bases and V by 0 bases; bases with no gene match: 5. This CDR3 has 16 amino acids. From germline, CDR1 is LNHNV and CDR2 YYDKDF (reference sequence). Disease in donors with ophthalmopathy had moderate-to-severe activity, CAS ≥3, NOSPECS ≥4 and under 3 months' duration. Using RNA transcripts, the TCR beta CDR3 regions were amplified. First-round RT-PCR with HTBI primers preceded a second-round multiplex PCR. Each CDR3 protein is one row after TCRdb ran MiXCR on the multiplex PCR reads. This sample has hundreds of thousands of distinct CDR3 sequences, with approximately 39% found just once. The data are from a study of Graves' ophthalmopathy and Graves' hyperthyroidism. In the study overall: The collection of peripheral blood took place at initial diagnosis, before any treatment.

The study's findings and limits: The majority of expanded thyroid clonotypes above 0.001 frequency also occurred in blood. At around 70% sensitivity and about 72% specificity, the model predicted progression of the ophthalmopathy.

The chain carries TRBV15 and TRBJ2-2; 10 bases are a match to TRBD1. The source material was peripheral blood. The receptor comes from an adult man with Graves' ophthalmopathy. Here the CDR3 DNA reads TGTGCCACCAGCAGAGATCGTGGGACAGGGGTCGGGGAGCTGTTTTTT. Its translation: CATSRDRGTGVGELFF.